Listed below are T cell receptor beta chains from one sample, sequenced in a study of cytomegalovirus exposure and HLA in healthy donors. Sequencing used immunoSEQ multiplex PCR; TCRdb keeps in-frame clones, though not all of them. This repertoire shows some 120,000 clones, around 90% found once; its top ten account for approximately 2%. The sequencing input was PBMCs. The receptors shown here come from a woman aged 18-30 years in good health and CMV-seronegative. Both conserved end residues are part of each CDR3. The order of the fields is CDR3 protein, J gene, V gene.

cdr3_aa: CASSTKRGGLDYGYTF; j_call: TRBJ1-2; v_call: TRBV5-1
cdr3_aa: CASSLGGRATYEQYF; j_call: TRBJ2-7; v_call: TRBV7-2
cdr3_aa: CASSVGGGYTF; j_call: TRBJ1-2; v_call: TRBV9
cdr3_aa: CASKRGGVNQPQHF; j_call: TRBJ1-5; v_call: TRBV27
cdr3_aa: CASSLDEQSSYNEQFF; j_call: TRBJ2-1; v_call: TRBV5-8
cdr3_aa: CASSLSGREQYF; j_call: TRBJ2-7; v_call: TRBV5-5
cdr3_aa: CASSEGPDSTYEQYF; j_call: TRBJ2-7; v_call: TRBV6-1
cdr3_aa: CASSFPTATSGNTIYF; j_call: TRBJ1-3; v_call: TRBV5-1
cdr3_aa: CASRDRQGRGIYNEQFF; j_call: TRBJ2-1; v_call: TRBV27
cdr3_aa: CASSKLAYNEQFF; j_call: TRBJ2-1; v_call: TRBV19
cdr3_aa: CASSRSPDTEAFF; j_call: TRBJ1-1; v_call: TRBV7-7
cdr3_aa: CASSIGLRGSGYEQYF; j_call: TRBJ2-7; v_call: TRBV19
cdr3_aa: CASSPSGGSYEQYF; j_call: TRBJ2-7; v_call: TRBV5-1
cdr3_aa: CASSVVPDMNTEAFF; j_call: TRBJ1-1; v_call: TRBV9
cdr3_aa: CASSTGTARTYEQYF; j_call: TRBJ2-7; v_call: TRBV5-1
cdr3_aa: CASSWITGAYYGYTF; j_call: TRBJ1-2; v_call: TRBV5-4
cdr3_aa: CASSQTGGAGNTIYF; j_call: TRBJ1-3; v_call: TRBV7-6
cdr3_aa: CASSPPGTPNTEAFF; j_call: TRBJ1-1; v_call: TRBV18
cdr3_aa: CASSLTGPGVTGELFF; j_call: TRBJ2-2; v_call: TRBV5-4
cdr3_aa: CASSLLAGGLQGDYEQYF; j_call: TRBJ2-7; v_call: TRBV27
cdr3_aa: CASSPRSSGGSYEQYF; j_call: TRBJ2-7; v_call: TRBV18
cdr3_aa: CASSVGGAGTGELFF; j_call: TRBJ2-2; v_call: TRBV28
cdr3_aa: CASSQSPGLATYNEQFF; j_call: TRBJ2-1; v_call: TRBV4-3
cdr3_aa: CASSLMRVNVYGYTF; j_call: TRBJ1-2; v_call: TRBV28
cdr3_aa: CASSFVTSNPETQYF; j_call: TRBJ2-5; v_call: TRBV5-1
cdr3_aa: CASSQGRGGTSKQLFF; j_call: TRBJ1-4; v_call: TRBV4-3
cdr3_aa: CASTSSGRAEQETQYF; j_call: TRBJ2-5; v_call: TRBV5-6
cdr3_aa: CASSLGAGRHQPQHF; j_call: TRBJ1-5; v_call: TRBV7-9
cdr3_aa: CASGVETGDDEQYF; j_call: TRBJ2-7; v_call: TRBV27
cdr3_aa: CASSPEESYGYTF; j_call: TRBJ1-2; v_call: TRBV18
cdr3_aa: CASSQDTGGRANEKLFF; j_call: TRBJ1-4; v_call: TRBV4-3
cdr3_aa: CASTTRREQETQYF; j_call: TRBJ2-5; v_call: TRBV13
cdr3_aa: CASSDTGRLSGNTIYF; j_call: TRBJ1-3; v_call: TRBV25-1
cdr3_aa: CASSFSDRVLSTIYF; j_call: TRBJ1-3; v_call: TRBV5-6
cdr3_aa: CASSQEVEGTNYGYTF; j_call: TRBJ1-2; v_call: TRBV4-1
cdr3_aa: CASSLASTIYF; j_call: TRBJ1-3; v_call: TRBV11-2
cdr3_aa: CAWSNPGQGFFGYTF; j_call: TRBJ1-2; v_call: TRBV30
cdr3_aa: CASSFSRFNYGYTF; j_call: TRBJ1-2; v_call: TRBV11-2
cdr3_aa: CASSSTGLAGGTDTQYF; j_call: TRBJ2-3; v_call: TRBV7-6
cdr3_aa: CASSLPTTTGVTEAFF; j_call: TRBJ1-1; v_call: TRBV28
cdr3_aa: CASSPGLGNTIYF; j_call: TRBJ1-3; v_call: TRBV7-9
cdr3_aa: CASTPNGGHSTDTQYF; j_call: TRBJ2-3; v_call: TRBV19
cdr3_aa: CASRDDRGMSNQPQHF; j_call: TRBJ1-5; v_call: TRBV28
cdr3_aa: CASSLGTSGGGELFF; j_call: TRBJ2-2; v_call: TRBV5-1
cdr3_aa: CASSPHPRTRSSYEQYF; j_call: TRBJ2-7; v_call: TRBV19
cdr3_aa: CASSLAGGRANVLTF; j_call: TRBJ2-6; v_call: TRBV5-1
cdr3_aa: CASSQPRLAGGVGADTQYF; j_call: TRBJ2-3; v_call: TRBV7-2
cdr3_aa: CASSRAGLNEQFF; j_call: TRBJ2-1; v_call: TRBV19
cdr3_aa: CASSLVGKGNIQYF; j_call: TRBJ2-4; v_call: TRBV28
cdr3_aa: CASSLTAAVHEQYF; j_call: TRBJ2-7; v_call: TRBV7-9
cdr3_aa: CASSPTVPAHGYTF; j_call: TRBJ1-2; v_call: TRBV18
cdr3_aa: CASSEHGQWPDYGYTF; j_call: TRBJ1-2; v_call: TRBV28
cdr3_aa: CASSRDTTDTQYF; j_call: TRBJ2-3; v_call: TRBV18